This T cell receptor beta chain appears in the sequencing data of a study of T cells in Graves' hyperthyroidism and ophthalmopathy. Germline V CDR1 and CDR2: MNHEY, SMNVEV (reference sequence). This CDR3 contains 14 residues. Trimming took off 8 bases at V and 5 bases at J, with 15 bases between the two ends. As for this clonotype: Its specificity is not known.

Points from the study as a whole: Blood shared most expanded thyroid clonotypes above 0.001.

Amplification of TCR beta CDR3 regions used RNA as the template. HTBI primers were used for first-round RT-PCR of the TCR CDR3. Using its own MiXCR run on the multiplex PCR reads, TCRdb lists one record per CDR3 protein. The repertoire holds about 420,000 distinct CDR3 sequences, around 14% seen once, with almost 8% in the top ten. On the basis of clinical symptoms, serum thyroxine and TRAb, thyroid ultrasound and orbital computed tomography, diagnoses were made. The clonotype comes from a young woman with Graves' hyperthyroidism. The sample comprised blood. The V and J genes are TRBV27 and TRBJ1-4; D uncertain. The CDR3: CASSVTRRNEKLFF. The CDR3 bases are TGTGCCAGCTCGGTGACAAGAAGAAATGAAAAACTGTTTTTT.